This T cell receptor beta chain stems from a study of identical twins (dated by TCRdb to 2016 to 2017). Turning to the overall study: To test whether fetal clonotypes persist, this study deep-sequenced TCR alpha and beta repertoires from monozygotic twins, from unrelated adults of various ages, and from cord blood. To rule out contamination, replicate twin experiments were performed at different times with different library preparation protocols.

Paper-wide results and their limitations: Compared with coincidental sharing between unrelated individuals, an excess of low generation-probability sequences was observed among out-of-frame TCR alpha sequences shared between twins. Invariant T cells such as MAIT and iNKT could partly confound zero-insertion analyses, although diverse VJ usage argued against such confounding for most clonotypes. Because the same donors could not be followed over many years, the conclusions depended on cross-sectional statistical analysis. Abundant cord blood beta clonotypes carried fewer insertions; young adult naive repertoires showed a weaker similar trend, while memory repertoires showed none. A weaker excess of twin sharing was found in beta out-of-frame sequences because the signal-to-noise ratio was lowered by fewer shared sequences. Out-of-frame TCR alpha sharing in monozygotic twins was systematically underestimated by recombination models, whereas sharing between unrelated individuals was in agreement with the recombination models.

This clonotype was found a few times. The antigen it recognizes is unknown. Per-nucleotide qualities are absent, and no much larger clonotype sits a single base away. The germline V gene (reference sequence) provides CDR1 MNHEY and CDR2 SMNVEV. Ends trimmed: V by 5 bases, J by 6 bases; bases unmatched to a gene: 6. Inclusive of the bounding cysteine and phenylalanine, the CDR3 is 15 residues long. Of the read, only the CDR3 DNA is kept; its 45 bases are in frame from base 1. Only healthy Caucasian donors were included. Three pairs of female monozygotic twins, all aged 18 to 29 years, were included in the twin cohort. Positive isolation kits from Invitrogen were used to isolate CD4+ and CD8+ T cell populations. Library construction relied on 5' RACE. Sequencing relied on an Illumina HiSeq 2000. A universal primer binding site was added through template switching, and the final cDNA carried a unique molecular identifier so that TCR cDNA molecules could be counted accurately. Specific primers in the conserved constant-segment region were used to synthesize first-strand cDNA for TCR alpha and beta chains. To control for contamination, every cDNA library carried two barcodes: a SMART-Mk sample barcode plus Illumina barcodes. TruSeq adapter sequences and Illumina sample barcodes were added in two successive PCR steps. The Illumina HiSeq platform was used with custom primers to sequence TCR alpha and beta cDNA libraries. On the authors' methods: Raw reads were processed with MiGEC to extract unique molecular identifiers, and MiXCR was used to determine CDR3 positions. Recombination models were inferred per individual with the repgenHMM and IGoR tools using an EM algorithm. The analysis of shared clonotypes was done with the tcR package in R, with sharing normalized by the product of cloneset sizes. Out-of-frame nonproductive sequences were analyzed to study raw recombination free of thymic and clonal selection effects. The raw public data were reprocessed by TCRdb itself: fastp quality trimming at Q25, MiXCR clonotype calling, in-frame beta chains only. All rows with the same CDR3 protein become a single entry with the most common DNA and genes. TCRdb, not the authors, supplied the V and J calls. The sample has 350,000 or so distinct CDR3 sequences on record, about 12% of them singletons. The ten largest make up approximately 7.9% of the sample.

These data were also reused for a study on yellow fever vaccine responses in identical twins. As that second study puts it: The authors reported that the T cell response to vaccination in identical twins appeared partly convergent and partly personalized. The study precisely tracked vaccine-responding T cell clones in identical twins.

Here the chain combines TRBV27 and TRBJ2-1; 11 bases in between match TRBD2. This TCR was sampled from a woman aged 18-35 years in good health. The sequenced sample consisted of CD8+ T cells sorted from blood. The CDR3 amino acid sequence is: CASSKLAGVRNEQFF. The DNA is TGTGCCAGCAGTAAACTAGCGGGGGTTCGCAATGAGCAGTTCTTC.